This TCR beta chain was captured by sequencing in a study of CDR3 diversity in severe acne. V was clipped by 0 bases and J by 7 bases, with 10 bases between them. Germline V gene lookup returns CDR1 DFQATT and CDR2 SNEGSKA (reference sequence). The CDR3 extends over 13 amino acids. In this sample, this clonotype turned up many times. Using its own MiXCR run on the PCR reads, TCRdb lists one record per CDR3 protein. The sample consists of fewer than 90,000 distinct CDR3 sequences, approximately 54% of them appearing once. The chain uses TRBV20-1 and TRBJ2-1, with D unresolved. The material sequenced was blood. The TCR sequence derives from a male donor with severe acne vulgaris. CDR3 sequence (DNA): TGCAGTGCTAGAGATCCAGGATCGAATGAGCAGTTCTTC. This codes for CSARDPGSNEQFF.